This is a list of T cell receptor beta chains from one sample in a study of blood T cells in healthy people across ages. TCRdb re-derived calls from the 5' RACE reads in MiXCR, one entry per CDR3 protein. The table has roughly 1,500,000 distinct CDR3 sequences, roughly 40% seen once. Sequencing was carried out using blood. The receptors were gathered from a woman younger than 35 in good health. The CDR3 runs from the conserved cysteine through the conserved F or W. A D gene is named only where the DNA matches it firmly. The size entry is marked missing in some rows and otherwise reads once, few, many or a size class.

v_gene	j_gene	abundance	d_gene	CDR3aa	CDR3nt
TRBV6-1	TRBJ2-7	NA	NA	CASRALEQYF	TGTGCCAGCAGGGCCCTCGAGCAGTACTTC
TRBV5-1	TRBJ2-7	NA	TRBD2	CASSSGDTQRGSYEQYF	TGCGCCAGCAGCTCGGGGGATACTCAGCGGGGGAGTTACGAGCAGTACTTC
TRBV6-4	TRBJ2-3	NA	NA	CASSDGVGVDTQYF	TGTGCCAGCAGTGACGGGGTGGGAGTGGATACGCAGTATTTT
TRBV6-6	TRBJ2-7	once	TRBD1	CASSIPTGGGYNEQYF	TGTGCCAGCAGTATCCCTACAGGGGGCGGATACAATGAGCAGTACTTC
TRBV6-1	TRBJ2-7	few	NA	CASSETARPGEQYF	TGTGCCAGCAGTGAAACGGCGCGTCCGGGCGAGCAGTACTTC
TRBV6-5	TRBJ1-2	NA	NA	CASSRARDNYGYTF	TGTGCCAGCAGTCGGGCAAGGGACAACTATGGCTACACCTTC
TRBV7-9	TRBJ1-5	few	NA	CASRTDNQPQHF	TGTGCCAGCAGGACAGACAATCAGCCCCAGCATTTT
TRBV12-3/TRBV12-4	TRBJ2-6	NA	NA	CASTIPRVQDSSGANVLTF	TGTGCCAGCACCATTCCTCGAGTCCAGGATAGCTCTGGGGCCAACGTCCTGACTTTC
TRBV2	TRBJ1-5	once	NA	CASSETPAWGNQPQHF	TGTGCCAGCAGTGAAACCCCGGCCTGGGGCAATCAGCCCCAGCATTTT
TRBV3-1	TRBJ2-1	NA	TRBD2	CASSPRGAGVGEQFF	TGTGCCAGCAGCCCCCGAGGAGCGGGAGTGGGTGAGCAGTTCTTC
TRBV20-1	TRBJ2-4	few	TRBD1	CSARDLGQGASGIQYF	TGCAGTGCTAGAGATCTGGGCCAGGGGGCTTCTGGCATTCAGTACTTC
TRBV7-9	TRBJ2-5	NA	NA	CASSSQAVLETQYF	TGTGCCAGCAGCTCGCAAGCTGTCTTGGAGACCCAGTACTTC